This T cell receptor beta chain came from a study of cytomegalovirus exposure and HLA in healthy donors. PCR used 60 Vbeta primers and 13 Jbeta primers. Assay used: immunoSEQ multiplex PCR; TCRdb lists only in-frame clones, some missing. The table includes over 100,000 clones, nearly 80% detected once. General study points: Fewer N-insertions than the approximately 700-donor mean were reportedly shown by an Asian-associated ancestry cluster in a later analysis.

Looked up from germline, CDR1 is GTSNPN and CDR2 is SVGIG (reference sequence). The CDR3 consists of 15 residues. As for this clone: Its target is unknown. At one boundary the junction diverges from the germline segment, which might be a read error. At the DNA level, this CDR3 is encoded by other sequences in the same sample as well.

The V and J genes are TRBV30 and TRBJ1-6; the D gene is possibly TRBD1 (6 bases). The specimen was PBMCs. The TCR was taken from a male donor in good health and CMV-seronegative. This chain's CDR3 is CAWSDGQSYNSPLHF. The CDR3 DNA reads as TGTGCCTGGAGTGATGGACAGTCCTATAATTCCCCCCTCCACTTT.